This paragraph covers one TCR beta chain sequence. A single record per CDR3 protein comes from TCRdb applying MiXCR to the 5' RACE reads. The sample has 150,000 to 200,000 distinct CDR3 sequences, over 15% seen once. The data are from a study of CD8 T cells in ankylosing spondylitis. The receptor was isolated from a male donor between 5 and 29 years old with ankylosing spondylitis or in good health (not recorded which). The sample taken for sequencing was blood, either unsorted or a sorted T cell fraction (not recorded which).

The CDR3 DNA follows: TGTGCCAGCAGTTACGGATCCGGGGGTGATACGCAGTATTTT. Protein sequence: CASSYGSGGDTQYF. J is TRBJ2-3 and V is TRBV6-5; tentative D call: TRBD2 (6 bases). CDR1 is MNHEY, CDR2 SVGAGI, per germline. CDR3 length equals 14 residues. The germline V and J ends were trimmed by 2 bases and 6 bases, with 12 bases remaining between them.